This is a list of T cell receptor beta chains from one sample in a study of blood T cell repertoires in COVID-19. Generated by immunoSEQ multiplex PCR, the TCRdb table keeps only in-frame clones and is missing some. The sample records hundreds of thousands of clones, 70% to 90% being singletons. Sequenced input: peripheral blood. The origin of the receptors is a woman aged 45-65 years with COVID-19, enrolled during active disease. The CDR3 runs from the conserved cysteine through the conserved F or W. The order of the fields is clone size, D gene, J gene, V gene, CDR3 protein, CDR3 DNA. D genes are given only for firm matches. A row's size may be missing; if present it is once, few, many or a size class.

. | TRBD2 | TRBJ2-1 | TRBV3-1/TRBV3-2 | CASSQASGANEQFF | TGTGCCAGCAGCCAAGCTAGCGGGGCGAATGAGCAGTTCTTC
few | TRBD1 | TRBJ1-4 | TRBV5-5 | CASSLGPDRLNEKLFF | TGTGCCAGCAGCTTGGGGCCGGACAGGCTGAATGAAAAACTGTTTTTT
. | . | TRBJ2-1 | TRBV18 | CASSPPRAYNEQFF | TGTGCCAGCTCACCTCCTAGAGCTTACAATGAGCAGTTCTTC
. | . | TRBJ2-3 | TRBV5-1 | CASSSTGTSLTDTQYF | TGCGCCAGCAGCTCGACCGGGACAAGTCTCACAGATACGCAGTATTTT
. | TRBD2 | TRBJ2-7 | TRBV7-2 | CASSLFRTSDEQYF | TGTGCCAGCAGCTTATTTCGGACTAGCGACGAGCAGTACTTC
. | TRBD1 | TRBJ1-2 | TRBV6-1 | CASSEVGTVYGYTF | TGTGCCAGCAGTGAAGTCGGGACAGTCTATGGCTACACCTTC
. | . | TRBJ2-7 | TRBV27 | CASSSLTRGIRNEQYF | TGTGCCAGCAGTTCCTTGACTAGGGGAATTCGCAACGAGCAGTACTTC
. | . | TRBJ2-4 | TRBV4-1 | CASSQDSGVENIQYF | TGCGCCAGCAGCCAAGATTCAGGGGTAGAAAACATTCAGTACTTC
. | . | TRBJ1-2 | TRBV11-1 | CASSLNVDSSYGYTF | TGTGCCAGCAGCTTAAACGTCGACAGCAGCTATGGCTACACCTTC
. | . | TRBJ1-1 | TRBV9 | CASSQTPLRTTTEAFF | TGTGCCAGCAGCCAGACTCCCCTTCGGACAACGACTGAAGCTTTCTTT
once | . | TRBJ1-2 | TRBV20-1 | CSAGREDGYTF | TGCAGTGCTGGCAGGGAGGATGGCTACACCTTC
. | TRBD1 | TRBJ2-4 | TRBV2 | CASSVTGTGSVAKNIQYF | TGTGCCAGCAGCGTCACCGGGACAGGGTCGGTAGCCAAAAACATTCAGTACTTC
. | . | TRBJ2-2 | TRBV13 | CASSPGRNTGELFF | TGTGCCAGCAGCCCCGGGAGAAACACCGGGGAGCTGTTTTTT